This T cell receptor (beta chain) was sequenced for a study of blood T cells in healthy people across ages. Points from the study as a whole: Naive T cell percentage by flow cytometry tracked strongly with beta diversity.

CDR1 and CDR2 from the germline V gene are DFQATT and SNEGSKA (reference sequence). CDR3 length equals 13 residues. Germline trimming cut 5 bases from V and 6 bases from J; bases unmatched to any gene: 8. As to this clonotype: The antigen remains undetermined.

The use of a sample-barcoded 5' primer and a J-beta primer mix characterized a second PCR of roughly 6 to 11 cycles. TCRdb redid the calling of the 5' RACE reads with MiXCR, one entry per CDR3 protein. Of 700,000 to 800,000 distinct CDR3 sequences listed, approximately 43% are singletons. Sequences were obtained from blood. The chain joins TRBV20-1 to TRBJ2-7, with 9 positions matching TRBD2. This receptor was taken from a woman between 55 and 75 years old in good health. The CDR3 region has the DNA TGCAGTGCTTCACGGGGACTAGCTTTCGAGCAGTACTTC. Protein sequence: CSASRGLAFEQYF.